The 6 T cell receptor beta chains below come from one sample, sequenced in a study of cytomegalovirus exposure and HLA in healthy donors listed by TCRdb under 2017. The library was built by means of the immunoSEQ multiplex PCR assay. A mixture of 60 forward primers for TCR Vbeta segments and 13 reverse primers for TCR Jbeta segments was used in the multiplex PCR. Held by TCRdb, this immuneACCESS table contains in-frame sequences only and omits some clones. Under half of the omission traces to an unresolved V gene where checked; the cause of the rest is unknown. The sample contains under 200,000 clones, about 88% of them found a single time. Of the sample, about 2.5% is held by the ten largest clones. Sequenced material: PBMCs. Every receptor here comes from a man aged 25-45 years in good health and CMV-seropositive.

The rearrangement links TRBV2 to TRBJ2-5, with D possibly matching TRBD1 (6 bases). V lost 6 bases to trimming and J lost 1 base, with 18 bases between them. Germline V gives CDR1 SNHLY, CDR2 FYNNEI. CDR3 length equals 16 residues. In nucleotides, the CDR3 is TGTGCCAGCAGCCTCCTCCCGGACAGACCCCAAGAGACCCAGTACTTC. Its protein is CASSLLPDRPQETQYF.

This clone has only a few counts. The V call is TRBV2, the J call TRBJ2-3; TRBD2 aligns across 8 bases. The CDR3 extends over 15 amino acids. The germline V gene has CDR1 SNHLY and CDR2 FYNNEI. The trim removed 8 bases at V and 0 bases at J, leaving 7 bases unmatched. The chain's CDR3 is CASVVSGISTDTQYF. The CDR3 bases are TGTGCCAGCGTGGTTAGCGGGATTAGCACAGATACGCAGTATTTT.

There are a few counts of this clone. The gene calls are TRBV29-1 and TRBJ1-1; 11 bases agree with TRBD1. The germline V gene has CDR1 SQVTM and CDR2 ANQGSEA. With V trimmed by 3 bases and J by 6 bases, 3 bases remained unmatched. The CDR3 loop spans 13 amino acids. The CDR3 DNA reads TGCAGCGTTGACACGGGACAGGGGGCTGAAGCTTTCTTT. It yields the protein CSVDTGQGAEAFF.

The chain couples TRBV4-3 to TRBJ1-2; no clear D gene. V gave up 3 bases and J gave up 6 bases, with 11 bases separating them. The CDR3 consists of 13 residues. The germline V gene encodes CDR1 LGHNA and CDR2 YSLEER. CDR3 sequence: CASSHSIANGYTF. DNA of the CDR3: TGCGCCAGCAGCCATTCGATTGCGAATGGCTACACCTTC.

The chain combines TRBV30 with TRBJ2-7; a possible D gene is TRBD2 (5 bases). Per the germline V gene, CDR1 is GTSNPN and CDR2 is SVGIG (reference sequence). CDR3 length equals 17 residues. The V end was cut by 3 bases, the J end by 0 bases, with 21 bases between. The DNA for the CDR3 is TGTGCCTGGAGGGACCGTCTCCGGGATTCCTCCTCCTACGAGCAGTACGTC. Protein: CAWRDRLRDSSSYEQYV.

The CDR3 sequence: CASSSGLMNTEAFF. The CDR3 DNA sequence: TGTGCCAGCTCATCGGGACTGATGAACACTGAAGCTTTCTTT. The J gene is TRBJ1-1, the V gene TRBV18, with D possibly TRBD1 on 5 matching bases. Germline values: CDR1 KGHSH, CDR2 LQKENI. Trimming took 5 bases from V and 0 from J, leaving 10 bases between them. This CDR3 comprises 14 residues. Filled out from reference TRBV18 and TRBJ1-1, the complete variable domain reads NAGVMQNPRHLVRRRGQEARLRCSPMKGHSHVYWYRQLPEEGLKFMVYLQKENIIDESGMPKERFSAEFPKEGPSILRIQQVVRGDSAAYFCASSSGLMNTEAFFGQGTRLTVV.